Sequencing of this T cell receptor beta chain was carried out in a study of cytomegalovirus exposure and HLA in healthy donors. Study findings and constraints: It was assumed in the presence/absence analyses that sequencing depth was roughly uniform across donors. Per a later analysis, HLA-associated TCR beta chains showed more clonal expansion than other, equally common TCR beta chains. The likely explanation for a cluster of highly shared sequence variants was sequencing artifact.

This PCR relied on a set of 60 Vbeta primers and 13 Jbeta primers. Sequencing used immunoSEQ multiplex PCR; TCRdb keeps in-frame clones, though not all of them. In the table there are about 110,000 clones, 60% to 85% of which are singletons. The CDR3 length is 15 residues. The J segment lost 7 bases and the V segment lost 2 bases, leaving 7 bases of the junction unmatched. In germline, CDR1 is MDHEN, CDR2 SYDVKM. This clone was detected a few times. Its matching antigen is unknown. The sequence came from a woman aged 25 to 39 in good health and CMV-seronegative. The material sequenced was PBMCs. The V gene is TRBV28, the J gene TRBJ2-1; 8 bases are a match to TRBD2. In DNA, the CDR3 is TGTGCCAGCAGTTTAGGGTCTAGCGGGCGGAATGAGCAGTTCTTC. Amino acid sequence: CASSLGSSGRNEQFF.